These 25 T cell receptor beta chains share one sample of origin, sequenced in a study of T cells in Graves' hyperthyroidism and ophthalmopathy. Using RNA transcripts as the source, TCR beta CDR3 regions were amplified. The HTBI primer set was used in a first-round RT-PCR of the TCR CDR3. TCRdb re-derived calls from the multiplex PCR reads in MiXCR, one entry per CDR3 protein. The sample consists of hundreds of thousands of distinct CDR3 sequences, 38% of them appearing once. Sequenced: blood. The receptors shown here come from a man in his late teens or twenties with Graves' hyperthyroidism.

CDR3 DNA: TGTGCCAGCACCTCCCCTCCTCCGGGAGTGGGACAAGAGACCCAGTACTTC. Translating gives CASTSPPPGVGQETQYF. V usage is TRBV7-2 and J usage is TRBJ2-5; tentatively, D is TRBD2 (6 bases). CDR1 is SGHTA and CDR2 is FQGNSA in the germline V gene. This CDR3 contains 17 residues. Trimming stripped 7 bases from V and 2 bases from J, with 23 bases between.

This clonotype was found once. The junction does not match germline at one end; this may be a read error. CDR3 amino acids: CACSAEPIQETQYF. The CDR3 DNA reads as TGCGCCTGCAGTGCCGAGCCAATCCAAGAGACCCAGTACTTC. The rearrangement joins TRBV10-2 to TRBJ2-5; D is unclear. The CDR3 extends over 14 amino acids. Germline assignment: CDR1 WSHSY and CDR2 SAAADI.

Concerning this clonotype: The junction departs from germline at one end; a sequencing error may be responsible. CDR3 bases: TGTGCCAGTAGTATAGTCAATGCCTTCATGAACACTGTAGCTTTCTTT. Translation gives CASSIVNAFMNTVAFF. The chain combines TRBV19 with TRBJ1-1, with D unclear. The germline V gene encodes CDR1 LNHDA and CDR2 SQIVND (reference sequence). The CDR3 extends over 16 amino acids.

This sequence joins TRBV7-2 and TRBJ1-6, with a weak D call TRBD1 (5 bases). Germline loops: CDR1 SGHTA, CDR2 FQGNSA. The V gene lost 6 bases and the J gene lost 9 bases, with 12 bases spanning the gap. The CDR3 contains 13 residues. CDR3 nucleotide sequence: TGTGCCAGCAGTAGAGGGGCCGGTTCACCCCTCCACTTT. It yields the protein CASSRGAGSPLHF.

This clonotype came up many times. The V call is TRBV9, the J call TRBJ1-3; the D is unclear. V gave up 3 bases and J gave up 0 bases, with 10 bases separating them. Germline V gene sequence: CDR1 SGDLS, CDR2 YYNGEE. The CDR3 totals 15 residues. The DNA for the CDR3 is TGTGCCAGCAGCGCGGACGCAGGCTCTGGAAACACCATATATTTT. This translates into CASSADAGSGNTIYF.

This sequence joins TRBV29-1 and TRBJ1-2; D gene uncertain. Germline-derived CDR1 and CDR2 are SQVTM and ANQGSEA. V lost 7 bases and J 8 bases, leaving 11 bases between the germline ends. This CDR3 has 10 residues. The CDR3 region is CSGADVGYTF. Here the CDR3 DNA reads TGCAGCGGTGCGGACGTGGGCTACACCTTC.

V usage is TRBV25-1 and J usage is TRBJ2-7, with D perhaps being TRBD1 or TRBD2 (5 bases each). Trimming cost V 6 bases and J 0 bases, with 15 bases left between them. This CDR3 has 15 amino acids. Germline V gene sequence: CDR1 MGHDK, CDR2 SYGVNS. The CDR3 reads CASSFPGTPSYEQYF. In DNA form, the CDR3 reads TGTGCCAGCAGCTTCCCCGGGACGCCCTCCTACGAGCAGTACTTC.

This clonotype turned up a few times. Since no conserved phenylalanine or tryptophan closes the CDR3, a read error is the likely cause. It is unclear where the CDR3 begins or ends on the DNA, so no DNA is shown, and the CDR3 is as TCRdb lists it. This sequence joins TRBV6-7 and TRBJ1-2; TRBD1 is taken as the D call from the table, unchecked against the DNA. TRBV6-7 is sorted into the ORF group, with uncertain function. The CDR3 adds up to 11 amino acids, both ends counted. CDR3 sequence reads: CASSYPQVVSL.

This clonotype was recorded many times. The rearrangement links TRBV7-8 to TRBJ1-5; D is unresolved. V was clipped by 4 bases and J by 5 bases, with 12 bases between them. CDR3 length: 14 amino acids. Germline V CDR1 and CDR2: SGHVS, FQNEAQ. CDR3 coding DNA: TGTGCCAGCAGCTCCCGGGCCCCGGATCAGCCCCAGCATTTT. Its translation is CASSSRAPDQPQHF.

The V call is TRBV5-6, the J call TRBJ1-6; D unclear. The germline V gene encodes CDR1 SGHDT and CDR2 YYEEEE. CDR3 length: 14 residues. V was cut by 7 bases and J by 0 bases, with 8 bases left in between. The CDR3 sequence is CASSKGSYNSPLHF. CDR3 coding DNA: TGTGCCAGCTCAAAGGGCTCCTATAATTCACCCCTCCACTTT.

The chain couples TRBV6-5 to TRBJ2-7; 8 nucleotides align to TRBD1. CDR1 is MNHEY, CDR2 SVGAGI, per germline. This CDR3 has 12 amino acids. The trim removed 11 bases at V and 5 bases at J, leaving 8 bases unmatched. CDR3 amino acids: CACTGGGHEQYF. In DNA form, the CDR3 reads TGTGCCTGCACAGGGGGAGGCCACGAGCAGTACTTC.

This clonotype was seen at least ten times. This chain connects TRBV7-2 to TRBJ2-5; D ambiguous. The CDR3 runs 13 residues. Germline V gene data show CDR1 as SGHTA and CDR2 as FQGNSA. V lost 5 bases to trimming and J lost 4 bases, with 11 bases between them. The CDR3 region is CASSPLRRETQYF. CDR3 nucleotide sequence: TGTGCCAGCAGCCCCTTACGGAGAGAGACCCAGTACTTC.

The rearrangement uses TRBV25-1 and TRBJ2-7; D is possibly TRBD2 (6 bases). CDR1 MGHDK and CDR2 SYGVNS come from the germline V gene. This CDR3 is 13 amino acids long. Trimming left V 6 bases short and J 5 bases short, with 14 bases between. The CDR3 here is CASSVEEGNEQYF. Here the CDR3 DNA reads TGTGCCAGCAGCGTTGAGGAGGGGAACGAGCAGTACTTC.

Many counts were recorded for this clonotype. V and J are TRBV10-2 and TRBJ2-7, with unresolved D. Germline V gene sequence: CDR1 WSHSY, CDR2 SAAADI. Between the trimmed V and J ends, which lost 3 bases and 6 bases, there was a span of 12 bases. This CDR3 comprises 13 residues. In DNA, the CDR3 is TGCGCCAGCAGTGAAGTCAGGAAAACCGAGCAGTACTTC. It is translated as CASSEVRKTEQYF.

This clonotype has a count of ten or more. The chain combines TRBV6-5 with TRBJ1-2; TRBD1 might be the D (6 bases). Trimming took 4 bases from V and 4 from J, leaving 16 bases between them. CDR1 is MNHEY, CDR2 SVGAGI, per germline. The CDR3 is 15 amino acids. The CDR3 DNA follows: TGTGCCAGCAGTTTAAAGACAGGAGCCGCCTATGGCTACACCTTC. Its protein is CASSLKTGAAYGYTF.

This clonotype occurred a few times. V gene TRBV7-2 combines with J gene TRBJ2-7, with 8 bases aligning to TRBD2. The CDR3 covers 15 residues. V lost 5 bases and J lost 4; bases outside the gene matches: 10. Germline-derived CDR1 and CDR2 are SGHTA and FQGNSA. The CDR3 coding sequence is TGTGCCAGCAGCAAAGGGGAGCGGGGGACATACGAGCAGTACTTC. Encoded protein: CASSKGERGTYEQYF.

The chain employs TRBV7-9 and TRBJ1-6; the D is unclear. The CDR3 has 15 residues. Between the trimmed V and J ends, which lost 11 bases and 5 bases, there was a span of 19 bases. CDR1 is SEHNR and CDR2 is FQNEAQ in the germline V gene (reference sequence). CDR3 bases: TGTGCCTGGAGTGTCGTTCAGTGGCATAATTCACCCCTCCACTTT. Translated, it gives CAWSVVQWHNSPLHF.

The chain carries TRBV5-1 and TRBJ1-1; D not certain. The germline V gene encodes CDR1 SGHRS and CDR2 YFSETQ. CDR3 length equals 13 residues. The V end was cut by 5 bases, the J end by 3 bases, with 11 bases between. CDR3: CASRRSLDTEAFF. The CDR3 DNA sequence: TGCGCCAGCAGGCGGTCCCTAGACACTGAAGCTTTCTTT.

Only a few counts were recorded for this clonotype. This chain links TRBV7-9 with TRBJ2-5; TRBD2 aligns across 7 bases. The CDR3 is 13 amino acids. J gave up 5 bases and V 8 bases, and 8 bases lay outside the gene matches. The germline gives CDR1 SEHNR, CDR2 FQNEAQ (reference sequence). CDR3 in DNA: TGTGCCAGCCTGCCCGGGGGGTCGGAGACCCAGTACTTC. Its translation is CASLPGGSETQYF.

The chain has TRBV20-1 and TRBJ2-7; D is uncertain. This CDR3 region has 14 residues. CDR1 DFQATT and CDR2 SNEGSKA come from the germline V gene (reference sequence). The V and J ends lost 8 bases and 1 base respectively, with 18 bases between them. CDR3 sequence (DNA): TGCAGTCCATATAATGACTTCGGGTCCTACGAGCAGTACTTC. Translated: CSPYNDFGSYEQYF.

This clonotype was seen only a few times. The rearrangement links TRBV6-5 to TRBJ1-5; possible D gene TRBD1, 5 bases. CDR3 length: 15 amino acids. V was trimmed by 0 bases and J by 5 bases, leaving 11 bases between them. CDR1 is MNHEY and CDR2 is SVGAGI in the germline V gene. The CDR3 DNA sequence: TGTGCCAGCAGTTACTCGGCAGGGATGGATCAGCCCCAGCATTTT. Translating gives CASSYSAGMDQPQHF.

The table lists this clonotype with a few counts. The V gene is TRBV5-6, the J gene TRBJ2-5; the D gene is possibly TRBD1 (6 bases). The germline gives CDR1 SGHDT, CDR2 YYEEEE. This CDR3 contains 14 residues. Deletions cut 4 bases from V and 4 bases from J, with 14 bases between. The CDR3 here is CASSGGQSGETQYF. The CDR3 DNA sequence: TGTGCCAGCAGCGGAGGACAGTCGGGAGAGACCCAGTACTTC.

V gene TRBV7-2 combines with J gene TRBJ2-7; 12 positions match TRBD2. Germline trimming cut 1 base from V and 3 bases from J; bases unmatched to any gene: 7. This CDR3 has 17 residues. Germline values: CDR1 SGHTA, CDR2 FQGNSA. The CDR3: CASSLGLAGGPGYEQYF. The CDR3 coding sequence is TGTGCCAGCAGCTTAGGGCTAGCGGGAGGGCCGGGCTACGAGCAGTACTTC.

The chain couples TRBV6-6 to TRBJ2-7; 9 nucleotides line up with TRBD1. CDR1 and CDR2 from the germline V gene are MNHNY and SVGAGI (reference sequence). Trimming cost V 5 bases and J 2 bases; bases outside gene matches: 7. This CDR3 has 15 amino acids. CDR3 amino acids: CASSRRDREPYEQYF. As DNA, the CDR3 is TGTGCCAGCAGTCGCAGGGACAGGGAGCCCTACGAGCAGTACTTC.

At least ten counts were recorded for this clonotype. The rearrangement links TRBV12-3 or TRBV12-4 to TRBJ1-1; D is undetermined. There are 13 residues in the CDR3. The V gene lost 3 bases and the J gene lost 9 bases, with 14 bases spanning the gap. The CDR3 DNA follows: TGTGCCAGCAGTTTGGACGGTCAAAGGAAAGCTTTCTTT. Translated: CASSLDGQRKAFF.